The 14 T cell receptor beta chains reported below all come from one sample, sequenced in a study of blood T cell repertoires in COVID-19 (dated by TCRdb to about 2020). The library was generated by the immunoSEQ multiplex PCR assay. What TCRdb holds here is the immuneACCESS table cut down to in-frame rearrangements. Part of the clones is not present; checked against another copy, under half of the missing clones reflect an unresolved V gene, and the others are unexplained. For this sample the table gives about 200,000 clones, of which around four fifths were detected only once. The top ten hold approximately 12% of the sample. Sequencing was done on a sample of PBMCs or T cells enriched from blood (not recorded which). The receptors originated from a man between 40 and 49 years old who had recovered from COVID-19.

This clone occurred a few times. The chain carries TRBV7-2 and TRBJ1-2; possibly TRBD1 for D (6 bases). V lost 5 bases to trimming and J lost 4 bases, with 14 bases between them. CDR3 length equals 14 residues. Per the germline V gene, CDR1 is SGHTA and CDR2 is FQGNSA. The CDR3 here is CASSPPGGAYGYTF. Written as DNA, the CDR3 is TGTGCCAGCAGCCCTCCGGGGGGCGCCTATGGCTACACCTTC. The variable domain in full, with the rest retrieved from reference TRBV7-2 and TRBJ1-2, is GAGVSQSPSNKVTEKGKDVELRCDPISGHTALYWYRQSLGQGLEFLIYFQGNSAPDKSGLPSDRFSAERTGGSVSTLTIQRTQQEDSAVYLCASSPPGGAYGYTFGSGTRLTVV.

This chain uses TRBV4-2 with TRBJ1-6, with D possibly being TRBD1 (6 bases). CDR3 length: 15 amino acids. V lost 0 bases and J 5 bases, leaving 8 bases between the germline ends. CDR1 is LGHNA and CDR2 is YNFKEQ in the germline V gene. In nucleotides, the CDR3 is TGTGCCAGCAGCCAAGATGGACAGAATAATTCACCCCTCCACTTT. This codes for CASSQDGQNNSPLHF.

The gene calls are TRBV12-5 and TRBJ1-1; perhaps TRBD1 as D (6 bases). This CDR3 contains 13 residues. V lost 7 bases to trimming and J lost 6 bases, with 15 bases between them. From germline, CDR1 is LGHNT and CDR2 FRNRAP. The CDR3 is CASARTGGAEAFF. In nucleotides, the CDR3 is TGTGCTAGTGCCCGGACGGGGGGCGCTGAAGCTTTCTTT.

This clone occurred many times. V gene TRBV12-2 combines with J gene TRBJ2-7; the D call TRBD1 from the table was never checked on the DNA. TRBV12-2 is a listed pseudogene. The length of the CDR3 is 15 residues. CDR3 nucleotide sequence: TGTGCAAGTCGCTTAGGGGGACAGACCTCCTACGAGCAGTACGTC. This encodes CASRLGGQTSYEQYV.

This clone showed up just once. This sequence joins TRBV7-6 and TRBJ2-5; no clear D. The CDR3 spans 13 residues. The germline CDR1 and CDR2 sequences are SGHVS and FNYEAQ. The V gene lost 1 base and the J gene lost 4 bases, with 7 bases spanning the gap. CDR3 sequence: CASSLGGGETQYF. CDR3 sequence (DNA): TGTGCCAGCAGCTTAGGAGGCGGAGAGACCCAGTACTTC. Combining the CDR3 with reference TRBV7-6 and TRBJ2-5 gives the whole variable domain GAGVSQSPRYKVTKRGQDVALRCDPISGHVSLYWYRQALGQGPEFLTYFNYEAQQDKSGLPNDRFSAERPEGSISTLTIQRTEQRDSAMYRCASSLGGGETQYFGPGTRLLVL.

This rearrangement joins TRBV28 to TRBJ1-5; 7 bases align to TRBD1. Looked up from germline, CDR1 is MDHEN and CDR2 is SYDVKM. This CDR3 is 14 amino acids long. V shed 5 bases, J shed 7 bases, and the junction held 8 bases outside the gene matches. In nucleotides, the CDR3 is TGTGCCAGCAGTCCCCTGACAGGGTGGCAGCCCCAGCATTTT. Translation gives CASSPLTGWQPQHF.

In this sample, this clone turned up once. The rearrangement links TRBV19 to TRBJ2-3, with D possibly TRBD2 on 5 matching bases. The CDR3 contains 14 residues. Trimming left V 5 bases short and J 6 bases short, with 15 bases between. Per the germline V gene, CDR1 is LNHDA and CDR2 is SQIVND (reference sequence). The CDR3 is CASSQNLLVDTQYF. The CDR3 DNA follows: TGTGCCAGTAGTCAAAACTTACTAGTGGATACGCAGTATTTT.

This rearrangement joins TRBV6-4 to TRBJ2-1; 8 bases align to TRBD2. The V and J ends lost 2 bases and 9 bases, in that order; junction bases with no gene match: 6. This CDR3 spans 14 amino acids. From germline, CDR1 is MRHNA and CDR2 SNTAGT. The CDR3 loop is CASSDPFSGGEQFF. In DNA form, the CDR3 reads TGTGCCAGCAGTGACCCGTTCAGCGGGGGTGAGCAGTTCTTC.

The CDR3 region has the DNA TGTGCCAGCAGCTTTAGCCGGGACAGAAACACCGGGGAGCTGTTTTTT. Amino acids: CASSFSRDRNTGELFF. The chain joins TRBV7-9 to TRBJ2-2; 7 nucleotides line up with TRBD1. This CDR3 comprises 16 residues. Germline CDR1 is SEHNR and CDR2 is FQNEAQ (reference sequence). V lost 3 bases and J lost 2; bases outside the gene matches: 6.

The CDR3 protein is CASSQEGAKTQYF. The DNA of the CDR3 is TGTGCCAGCAGCCAAGAGGGGGCCAAGACCCAGTACTTC. This chain uses TRBV4-2 with TRBJ2-5, with a possible D match to TRBD1 (6 bases). Per the germline V gene, CDR1 is LGHNA and CDR2 is YNFKEQ. The ends were cut back, 0 bases at V and 6 bases at J, with 8 bases in the middle. There are 13 residues in the CDR3.

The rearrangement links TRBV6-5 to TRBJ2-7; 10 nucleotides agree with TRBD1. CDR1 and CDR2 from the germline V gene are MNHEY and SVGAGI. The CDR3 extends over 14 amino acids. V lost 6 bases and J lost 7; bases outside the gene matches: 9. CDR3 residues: CASSPDRGLREQYF. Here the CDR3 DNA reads TGTGCCAGCAGCCCAGACAGGGGGCTAAGAGAGCAGTACTTC.

The DNA of the CDR3 is TGCGCCAGCAGCTCAGGGGCGAGCTCCTACAATGAGCAGTTCTTC. Translated: CASSSGASSYNEQFF. The chain uses TRBV5-1 and TRBJ2-1, with TRBD1 as a possible D gene (6 bases). This CDR3 contains 15 residues. Between the trimmed V and J ends, which lost 3 bases and 0 bases, there was a span of 10 bases. The germline V gene has CDR1 SGHRS and CDR2 YFSETQ. The full variable domain, its missing parts supplied by reference TRBV5-1 and TRBJ2-1, is KAGVTQTPRYLIKTRGQQVTLSCSPISGHRSVSWYQQTPGQGLQFLFEYFSETQRNKGNFPGRFSGRQFSNSRSEMNVSTLELGDSALYLCASSSGASSYNEQFFGPGTRLTVL.

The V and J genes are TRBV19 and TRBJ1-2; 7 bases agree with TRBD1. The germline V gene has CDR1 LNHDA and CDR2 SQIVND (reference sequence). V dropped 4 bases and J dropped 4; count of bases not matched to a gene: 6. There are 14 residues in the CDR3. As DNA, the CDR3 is TGTGCCAGTAGTACCCTCGAGGGGGCCTATGGCTACACCTTC. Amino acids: CASSTLEGAYGYTF.

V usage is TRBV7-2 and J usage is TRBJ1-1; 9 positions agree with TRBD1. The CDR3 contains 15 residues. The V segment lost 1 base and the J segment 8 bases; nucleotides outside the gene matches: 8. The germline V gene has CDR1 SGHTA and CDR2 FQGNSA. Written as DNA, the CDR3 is TGTGCCAGCAGCTTAGTTGGGACAGGGATTGGGGAAGCTTTCTTT. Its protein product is CASSLVGTGIGEAFF.